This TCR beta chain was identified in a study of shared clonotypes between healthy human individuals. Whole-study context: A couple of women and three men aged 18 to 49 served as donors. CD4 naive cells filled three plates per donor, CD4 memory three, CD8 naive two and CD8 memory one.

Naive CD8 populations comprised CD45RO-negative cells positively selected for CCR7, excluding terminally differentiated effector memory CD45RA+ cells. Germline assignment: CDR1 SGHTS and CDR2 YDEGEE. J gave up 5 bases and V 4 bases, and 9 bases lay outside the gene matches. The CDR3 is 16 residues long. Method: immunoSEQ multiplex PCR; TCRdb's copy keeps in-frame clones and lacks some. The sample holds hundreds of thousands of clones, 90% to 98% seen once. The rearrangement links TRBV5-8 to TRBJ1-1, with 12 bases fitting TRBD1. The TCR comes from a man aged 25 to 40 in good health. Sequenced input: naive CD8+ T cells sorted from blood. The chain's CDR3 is CASSRGTGGWRTEAFF. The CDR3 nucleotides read TGTGCCAGCAGCCGCGGGACAGGGGGCTGGAGAACTGAAGCTTTCTTT.